The rows below give T cell receptor beta chains drawn from one sample of a study of cytomegalovirus exposure and HLA in healthy donors. Measured with immunoSEQ multiplex PCR; TCRdb has only the in-frame clones, and not every one. This table holds roughly 130,000 clones, 70% to 80% found once. Sequenced material: PBMCs. The origin of the receptors is a woman between 55 and 75 years old in good health and CMV-seropositive. CDR3s include the opening cysteine and the closing phenylalanine or tryptophan. The D gene is left open where the match is weak. Clone size is given for some rows only: seen once, a few or many times, or a class if the clone is expanded.

clone_size	v_call	d_call	j_call	cdr3_aa	cdr3_nt
-	TRBV5-8	TRBD1	TRBJ2-7	CASSEGQGAWEQYF	TGTGCCAGCAGCGAGGGACAGGGGGCCTGGGAGCAGTACTTC
few	TRBV9	-	TRBJ1-4	CASSVAGAGTNEKLFF	TGTGCCAGCAGCGTAGCAGGGGCGGGAACTAATGAAAAACTGTTTTTT
few	TRBV5-6	-	TRBJ1-4	CASSPRGGTNEKLFF	TGTGCCAGCAGCCCCAGGGGTGGAACTAATGAAAAACTGTTTTTT
-	TRBV12-5	-	TRBJ1-2	CASGSNPILGYTF	TGTGCTAGTGGTTCTAACCCAATTTTGGGCTACACCTTC
-	TRBV5-6	TRBD2	TRBJ2-3	CASSSGLAGITDTQYF	TGTGCCAGCAGTTCAGGACTAGCGGGGATCACAGATACGCAGTATTTT
few	TRBV2	-	TRBJ2-1	CASSLSRGYNEQFF	TGTGCCAGCAGCCTGTCCCGGGGCTACAATGAGCAGTTCTTC
-	TRBV7-9	-	TRBJ2-1	CASSLGQEQFF	TGTGCCAGCAGCTTAGGACAAGAGCAGTTCTTC
-	TRBV4-2	-	TRBJ1-6	CASSQDRRQGKGSPLHF	TGTGCCAGCAGCCAAGACCGACGCCAGGGTAAGGGATCACCCCTCCACTTT
few	TRBV6-1	-	TRBJ1-6	CASSAETVGNSPLHF	TGTGCCAGCAGTGCTGAGACTGTTGGCAATTCACCCCTCCACTTT
-	TRBV5-1	-	TRBJ1-1	CASSLGALNTEAFF	TGCGCCAGCAGCTTGGGGGCCTTGAACACTGAAGCTTTCTTT
few	TRBV7-3	TRBD1	TRBJ2-2	CASSAPQDRANTGELFF	TGTGCCAGCAGCGCCCCCCAAGACAGGGCGAACACCGGGGAGCTGTTTTTT
-	TRBV9	TRBD1	TRBJ1-3	CASSVEGAAGNTIYF	TGTGCCAGCAGCGTAGAGGGGGCAGCTGGAAACACCATATATTTT
-	TRBV5-1	-	TRBJ1-4	CASSFRRTIGREKLFF	TGCGCCAGCAGCTTCCGACGGACAATCGGACGGGAAAAACTGTTTTTT
few	TRBV7-9	TRBD1	TRBJ1-1	CASSPRDRPMNTEAFF	TGTGCCAGCAGCCCCCGGGACAGACCAATGAACACTGAAGCTTTCTTT
-	TRBV7-2	TRBD1	TRBJ2-7	CASSFEPGQGPYEQYF	TGTGCCAGCAGCTTTGAGCCGGGACAGGGCCCCTACGAGCAGTACTTC
few	TRBV7-7	-	TRBJ2-2	CASSLAQGTRELFF	TGTGCCAGCAGCTTAGCGCAGGGCACCAGGGAGCTGTTTTTT
-	TRBV2	-	TRBJ1-2	CASRESPTVPGNYGYTF	TGTGCCAGCAGGGAATCCCCGACAGTCCCAGGGAACTATGGCTACACCTTC
-	TRBV5-1	-	TRBJ2-5	CASSLSDGPRETQYF	TGCGCCAGCAGCTTGTCCGATGGGCCAAGGGAGACCCAGTACTTC
-	TRBV9	TRBD1	TRBJ2-7	CASSRRGQGDYEQYF	TGTGCCAGCAGCCGCCGCGGACAGGGAGACTACGAGCAGTACTTC
once	TRBV7-3	-	TRBJ2-1	CASRGANNEQFF	TGTGCCAGCAGGGGGGCCAACAATGAGCAGTTCTTC
-	TRBV27	-	TRBJ1-2	CASSLSGNYGYTF	TGTGCCAGCAGTTTGTCAGGGAACTATGGCTACACCTTC
-	TRBV29-1	TRBD1	TRBJ1-2	CSPPGQTNGYTF	TGCAGTCCCCCGGGACAGACTAATGGCTACACCTTC
-	TRBV25-1	-	TRBJ1-2	CASSAVYGYTF	TGTGCCAGCAGTGCCGTCTATGGCTACACCTTC
once	TRBV7-7	TRBD2	TRBJ2-5	CASSPTLAGEETQYF	TGTGCTAGCAGCCCGACACTAGCGGGGGAGGAGACCCAGTACTTC
-	TRBV29-1	TRBD1	TRBJ1-5	CSVLTGGDGQPQHF	TGCAGCGTTTTAACAGGGGGCGACGGGCAGCCCCAGCATTTT
-	TRBV5-1	-	TRBJ1-1	CASSTGQHTEAFF	TGCGCCAGCAGCACCGGACAGCACACTGAAGCTTTCTTT
-	TRBV11-2	-	TRBJ2-7	CASTYSSVGGRHEQYF	TGTGCCAGCACCTACTCCTCGGTGGGGGGTCGTCACGAGCAGTACTTC
-	TRBV6-5	TRBD1	TRBJ1-1	CASRAGQHTEAFF	TGTGCCTCCAGGGCGGGACAGCACACTGAAGCTTTCTTT
-	TRBV9	TRBD2	TRBJ2-3	CASSVDSGGSTDTQYF	TGTGCCAGCAGCGTAGATAGCGGGGGGAGCACAGATACGCAGTATTTT
few	TRBV14	-	TRBJ1-4	CASSQPHPGFTSEKLFF	TGTGCCAGCAGCCAACCTCATCCGGGTTTTACTAGTGAAAAACTGTTTTTT
-	TRBV18	-	TRBJ2-7	CASSLQGTYEQYF	TGTGCCAGCTCGTTACAGGGTACCTACGAGCAGTACTTC
once	TRBV29-1	-	TRBJ2-2	CSVEWVIGGELFF	TGCAGCGTTGAATGGGTAATAGGCGGGGAGCTGTTTTTT
few	TRBV6-1	-	TRBJ1-4	CASSEATGLATNEKLFF	TGTGCCAGCAGTGAAGCAACAGGTCTCGCAACTAATGAAAAACTGTTTTTT
few	TRBV2	TRBD2	TRBJ2-1	CASTLGLGDYNEQFF	TGTGCCAGCACCTTAGGACTAGGGGATTACAATGAGCAGTTCTTC
few	TRBV5-4	TRBD1	TRBJ2-1	CASSLGQGPYNEQFF	TGTGCCAGCAGCTTAGGACAGGGCCCTTACAATGAGCAGTTCTTC